Each of the 15 T cell receptor beta chains below was sequenced from the same sample in a study of response to subunit inactivated influenza vaccine. TCRdb re-derived calls from the RT-PCR reads in MiXCR, one entry per CDR3 protein. The sample lists more than 400,000 distinct CDR3 sequences; approximately 7.8% were seen once. The sequences come from PBMCs from blood, collected less than 30 months after vaccination. These receptors were obtained from a man aged 50-75 years who received an inactivated influenza vaccine.

This clonotype was counted ten times or more. The CDR3 reads CASPLRGSSGYTF. Written as DNA, the CDR3 is TGTGCCAGCCCCCTACGTGGGTCTTCTGGCTACACCTTC. V is TRBV6-1 and J is TRBJ1-2; D unresolved. Trimming took 8 bases from V and 7 from J, leaving 17 bases between them. The germline CDR1 and CDR2 sequences are MNHNS and SASEGT. The CDR3 totals 13 residues.

This clonotype was seen many times. The gene calls are TRBV5-7 and TRBJ2-7; D not resolved. TRBV5-7 is an open reading frame whose function is uncertain. This CDR3 is built from 15 residues. The V gene lost 3 bases and the J gene lost 6 bases, with 19 bases spanning the gap. CDR3 loop: CASSSRVMASGEQYF. Here the CDR3 DNA reads TGTGCCAGCAGCTCCCGGGTTATGGCCTCCGGCGAGCAGTACTTC.

This clonotype came up a few times. The rearrangement links TRBV7-2 to TRBJ2-2; D unresolved. This CDR3 is 14 amino acids long. Germline V lookup: CDR1 SGHTA, CDR2 FQGNSA. V was clipped by 6 bases and J by 6 bases, with 14 bases between them. The chain's CDR3 is CASRITVEAGELFF. CDR3 bases: TGTGCCAGCAGAATTACCGTAGAAGCCGGGGAGCTGTTTTTT.

This clonotype was observed a few times. This chain uses TRBV4-1 with TRBJ2-7; D possibly corresponds to TRBD1 (5 bases). Germline V gene data show CDR1 as MGHRA and CDR2 as YSYEKL. This CDR3 region has 15 residues. Between the trimmed V and J ends, which lost 5 bases and 0 bases, there was a span of 14 bases. The CDR3 DNA follows: TGCGCCAGCAGCTCGCATAGGGGCCTCTCCTACGAGCAGTACTTC. Protein sequence: CASSSHRGLSYEQYF.

This clonotype was picked up many times. The V call is TRBV7-2, the J call TRBJ1-2; no reliable D call. CDR3 length: 16 amino acids. Germline V gene sequence: CDR1 SGHTA, CDR2 FQGNSA. Trimming took off 6 bases at V and 5 bases at J, with 22 bases between the two ends. The CDR3 loop is CASSLDFRGFSYGYTF. Here the CDR3 DNA reads TGTGCCAGCAGTCTGGATTTCCGGGGTTTTTCTTATGGCTACACCTTC. The full variable domain, completed using reference TRBV7-2 and TRBJ1-2, is GAGVSQSPSNKVTEKGKDVELRCDPISGHTALYWYRQSLGQGLEFLIYFQGNSAPDKSGLPSDRFSAERTGGSVSTLTIQRTQQEDSAVYLCASSLDFRGFSYGYTFGSGTRLTVV.

The CDR3 loop is CASSLPVSPPPGSGANVLTF. In nucleotides, the CDR3 is TGCGCCAGCAGCTTGCCGGTATCCCCTCCCCCCGGCTCTGGGGCCAACGTCCTGACTTTC. The V and J genes are TRBV5-1 and TRBJ2-6; D gene unclear. The CDR3 totals 20 residues. Trimming removed 1 base from V and 0 bases from J, with 20 bases in between. Germline V gene lookup returns CDR1 SGHRS and CDR2 YFSETQ.

This chain joins TRBV5-1 and TRBJ1-6, with D perhaps TRBD1 (6 bases). CDR3 size: 14 residues. Germline CDR1 is SGHRS and CDR2 is YFSETQ. V was clipped by 4 bases and J by 6 bases, with 11 bases between them. As DNA, the CDR3 is TGCGCCAGCAGCACACTGGACAGTAATTCACCCCTCCACTTT. Translation: CASSTLDSNSPLHF.

The chain employs TRBV21-1 and TRBJ2-7; the table names TRBD2, a call not compared with the DNA. TRBV21-1 is a documented pseudogene. The CDR3 sequence is 17 residues long. The CDR3 nucleotides are TGTGCCAGCAGCCGGGGATGCGGGGGGGGCATGGTATACGAGCAGTACTTC. Residues: CASSRGCGGGMVYEQYF.

The genes are TRBV6-6 and TRBJ2-1, with 8 bases fitting TRBD2. With 5 bases clipped from V and 9 bases from J, the junction kept 6 bases outside the gene matches. Per germline, CDR1 MNHNY and CDR2 SVGAGI (reference sequence). This CDR3 has 13 residues. The CDR3 nucleotides are TGTGCCAGCAGTGGTCCGGGACTAGGTGAGCAGTTCTTC. Protein: CASSGPGLGEQFF.

This clonotype was seen a few times. The chain has TRBV28 and TRBJ2-3, with D perhaps matching TRBD1 (6 bases). The CDR3 totals 16 residues. The V end lost 7 bases, the J end lost 1 base, and 18 bases lay between the germline ends. The germline V gene encodes CDR1 MDHEN and CDR2 SYDVKM. The CDR3 nucleotides are TGTGCCAGCACCCCCCCGGGGTGGGGGCGCACAGATACGCAGTATTTT. It translates to CASTPPGWGRTDTQYF.

DNA for the CDR3: TGCAGTGCTAGAGTAGGACTAGCGGGCTTAAGATCCTACAATGAGCAGTTCTTC. This sequence encodes CSARVGLAGLRSYNEQFF. The chain employs TRBV20-1 and TRBJ2-1; the match to TRBD2 covers 11 bases. Germline V lookup: CDR1 DFQATT, CDR2 SNEGSKA (reference sequence). V gave up 1 base and J gave up 1 base; unmatched junction bases: 9. The CDR3 length is 18 residues.

This chain uses TRBV5-1 with TRBJ2-2; 11 nucleotides match TRBD2. The CDR3 contains 16 residues. After removal of 4 bases from V and 5 bases from J, the junction contained 7 bases not matched to a gene. Germline V gives CDR1 SGHRS, CDR2 YFSETQ. In DNA, the CDR3 is TGCGCCAGCAGCGTCGGGACTAGCGGACGGACCGGGGAGCTGTTTTTT. Its protein product is CASSVGTSGRTGELFF.

This sequence joins TRBV27 and TRBJ2-3, with 8 bases that match TRBD2. V was pared by 8 bases and J by 4 bases, with 11 bases of the junction left unmatched. The length of the CDR3 is 15 residues. Germline V gene sequence: CDR1 MNHEY, CDR2 SMNVEV (reference sequence). The chain's CDR3 is CASSPGGPTPDTQYF. The CDR3 bases are TGTGCCAGCTCTCCGGGAGGGCCGACCCCAGATACGCAGTATTTT.

Comment on this clonotype: One end of the junction fails to match germline, which may point to a read error. This chain links TRBV4-1 with TRBJ2-1; D not resolved. This CDR3 has 13 residues. In germline, CDR1 is MGHRA, CDR2 YSYEKL. CDR3 coding DNA: TGCGCCAGCAGCTCCCTATATCACAAAGAGCAGTTCTTC. Its translation: CASSSLYHKEQFF.

This clonotype was seen more than once but under ten times. The J gene is TRBJ2-1, the V gene TRBV4-3, with 11 bases identical to TRBD2. Looked up from germline, CDR1 is LGHNA and CDR2 is YSLEER. The CDR3 totals 16 residues. V lost 3 bases and J lost 12; bases outside the gene matches: 13. The DNA for the CDR3 is TGCGCCAGCAGCCAGCCCGGGACTAGCGGCATGGGAGCGCAGTTCTTC. Translating it yields CASSQPGTSGMGAQFF.